The 7 T cell receptor beta chains in this list originate from one sample, sequenced in a study of blood T cell repertoires in COVID-19. This table comes from immunoSEQ multiplex PCR, and its TCRdb copy is limited to in-frame clones, with some not included. The sample yields about 180,000 clones, approximately 89% seen once. Sample: peripheral blood. All receptors come from a woman aged 25-40 years with acute or convalescent COVID-19.

The chain joins TRBV30 to TRBJ2-4; 10 positions agree with TRBD2. J was trimmed by 2 bases and V by 3 bases; bases with no gene match: 4. The CDR3 is made up of 15 amino acids. Germline lookup yields CDR1 GTSNPN and CDR2 SVGIG (reference sequence). The CDR3 is CAWRKREGSKNIQYF. CDR3 bases: TGTGCCTGGAGGAAGCGGGAGGGCTCCAAAAACATTCAGTACTTC.

The chain recombines TRBV10-1 with TRBJ1-6, with a tentative D call TRBD1 (5 bases). V was trimmed by 6 bases and J by 8 bases, leaving 11 bases between them. Germline V CDR1 and CDR2: WNHNN, SYGVQD (reference sequence). CDR3 length equals 13 residues. In DNA form, the CDR3 reads TGCGCCAGCAGCCGGGACTACGATTCACCCCTCCACTTT. Residues: CASSRDYDSPLHF.

The rearrangement links TRBV6-5 to TRBJ1-6; the match to TRBD1 covers 7 bases. This CDR3 contains 13 residues. Germline lookup yields CDR1 MNHEY and CDR2 SVGAGI. Losses at the gene ends were 8 bases for V and 5 bases for J; bases not matched to a gene: 3. CDR3 coding DNA: TGTGCCAGCGGGACAGACAATAATTCACCCCTCCACTTT. Translation gives CASGTDNNSPLHF.

This clone came up once. This chain uses TRBV10-3 with TRBJ1-5; maybe TRBD1 (6 bases). The V end was cut by 4 bases, the J end by 5 bases, with 12 bases between. CDR3 size: 14 residues. The germline CDR1 and CDR2 sequences are ENHRY and SYGVKD. CDR3 in DNA: TGTGCCATCAGTGGTACGGACAGAGATCAGCCCCAGCATTTT. Translation gives CAISGTDRDQPQHF.

The sample holds a few counts of this clone. V gene TRBV21-1 combines with J gene TRBJ1-3; the table's D call TRBD1 went unverified against the DNA. TRBV21-1 is shown as a pseudogene. The CDR3 length is 15 residues. The chain's CDR3 is CASSGLRGLRNTIYF. In DNA, the CDR3 is TGTGCCAGCAGCGGTTTAAGGGGGCTTAGAAACACCATATATTTT.

This chain links TRBV28 with TRBJ2-7, with D perhaps TRBD2 (6 bases). CDR3 size: 13 residues. V gave up 6 bases and J gave up 2 bases, with 11 bases separating them. Germline V CDR1 and CDR2: MDHEN, SYDVKM. Here the CDR3 reads CASSLTGAYEQYF. As DNA, the CDR3 is TGTGCCAGCAGCCTCACGGGGGCCTACGAGCAGTACTTC.

The gene calls are TRBV3-1 (or the pseudogene TRBV3-2) and TRBJ2-3, with TRBD2 matching over 13 bases. CDR1 and CDR2 (germline): LGHDT, YNNKEL (reference sequence). The CDR3 runs 14 residues. J gave up 9 bases and V 6 bases, and 6 bases lay outside the gene matches. The DNA of the CDR3 is TGTGCCAGCAGTCCTGGACTAGCGGGAGTCACGCAGTATTTT. This sequence encodes CASSPGLAGVTQYF.